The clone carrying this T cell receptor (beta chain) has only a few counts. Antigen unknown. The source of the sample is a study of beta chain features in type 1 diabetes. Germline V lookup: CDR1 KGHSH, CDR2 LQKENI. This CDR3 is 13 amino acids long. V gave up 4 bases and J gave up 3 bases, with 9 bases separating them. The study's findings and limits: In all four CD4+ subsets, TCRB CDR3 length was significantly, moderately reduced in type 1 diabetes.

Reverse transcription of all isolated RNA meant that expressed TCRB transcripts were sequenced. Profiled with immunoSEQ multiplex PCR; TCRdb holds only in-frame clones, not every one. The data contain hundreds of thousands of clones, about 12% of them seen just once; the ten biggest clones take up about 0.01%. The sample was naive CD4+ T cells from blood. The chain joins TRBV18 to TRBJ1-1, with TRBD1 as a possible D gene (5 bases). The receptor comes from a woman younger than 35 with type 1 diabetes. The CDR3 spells CASSQGEDTEAFF. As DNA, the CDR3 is TGTGCCAGCTCACAAGGGGAGGACACTGAAGCTTTCTTT.